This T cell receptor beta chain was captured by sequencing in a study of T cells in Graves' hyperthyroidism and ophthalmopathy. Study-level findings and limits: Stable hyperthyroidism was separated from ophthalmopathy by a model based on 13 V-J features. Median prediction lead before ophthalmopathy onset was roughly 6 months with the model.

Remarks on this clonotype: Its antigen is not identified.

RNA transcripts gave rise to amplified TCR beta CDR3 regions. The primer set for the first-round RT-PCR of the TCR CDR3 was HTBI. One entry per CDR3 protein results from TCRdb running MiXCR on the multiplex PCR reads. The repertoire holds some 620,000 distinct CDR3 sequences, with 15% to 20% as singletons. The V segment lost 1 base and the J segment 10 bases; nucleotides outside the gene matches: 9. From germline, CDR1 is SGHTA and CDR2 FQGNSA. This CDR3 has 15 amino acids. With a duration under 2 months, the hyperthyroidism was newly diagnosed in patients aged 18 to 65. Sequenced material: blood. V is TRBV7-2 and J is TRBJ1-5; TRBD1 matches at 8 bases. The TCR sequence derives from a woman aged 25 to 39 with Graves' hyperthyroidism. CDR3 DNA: TGTGCCAGCAGCTTAGTAGGACAGGGAATCGAACCCCAGCATTTT. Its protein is CASSLVGQGIEPQHF.